This paragraph covers one T cell receptor (beta chain) sequence. Distinct nucleotide sequences in the sample also encode this CDR3. CDR3 size: 16 residues. In germline, CDR1 is LGHDT, CDR2 YNNKEL (reference sequence). V lost 0 bases and J 0 bases, leaving 9 bases between the germline ends. This record belongs to a study of blood T cell repertoires in COVID-19. Method: immunoSEQ multiplex PCR; TCRdb's copy keeps in-frame clones and lacks some. The profile shows around 250,000 clones, 80% to 90% of them singletons. This chain connects TRBV3-1 (or the pseudogene TRBV3-2) to TRBJ2-1; weak D call: TRBD2 (6 bases). The specimen sequenced was peripheral blood. The source of this sequence is a woman between 40 and 55 years old who had recovered from COVID-19. The CDR3, as DNA: TGTGCCAGCAGCCAAGAGGCGGGGAGCTCCTACAATGAGCAGTTCTTC. Translated: CASSQEAGSSYNEQFF.